Shown below are 9 T cell receptor beta chains from a single sample sequenced in a study of blood T cell repertoires in COVID-19. Libraries were prepared by immunoSEQ multiplex PCR; TCRdb keeps only in-frame clonotypes and omits some of them. Of some 170,000 clones in the sample, roughly 86% were seen once. Sequencing was done on a sample of peripheral blood. The receptor set was obtained from a woman aged 45 to 65 with acute or convalescent COVID-19.

This sequence joins TRBV6-9 and TRBJ2-3; D is ambiguous. Trimming removed 6 bases at V and 4 bases at J, with 14 bases between. The CDR3 is 14 residues long. Germline CDR1 and CDR2: MNHGY and SVAAGI. CDR3 bases: TGTGCCAGCAGACTATCCTACGCGGCAGATACGCAGTATTTT. Protein: CASRLSYAADTQYF.

The chain uses TRBV4-1 and TRBJ2-1; 9 bases line up with TRBD1. Unmatched junction bases numbered 11, after V lost 4 bases and J lost 7 bases. This CDR3 is 16 amino acids long. Germline V lookup: CDR1 MGHRA, CDR2 YSYEKL. The CDR3 coding sequence is TGCGCCAGCAGCCCCGGGACAGGGTCTAGTTTGAATGAGCAGTTCTTC. Protein product: CASSPGTGSSLNEQFF.

V usage is TRBV5-4 and J usage is TRBJ1-3, with D uncertain. The V gene lost 3 bases and the J gene lost 4 bases, with 11 bases spanning the gap. Germline loops: CDR1 SGHNT, CDR2 YYREEE (reference sequence). The CDR3 loop spans 14 amino acids. The CDR3 coding sequence is TGTGCCAGCAGCTCTGAGCAAGTAGGAAACACCATATATTTT. Its translation: CASSSEQVGNTIYF.

This clone was recorded once. The chain recombines TRBV2 with TRBJ1-2, with 9 bases matching TRBD1. Germline V gene sequence: CDR1 SNHLY, CDR2 FYNNEI. The CDR3 length is 14 residues. The ends lost 6 bases at V and 7 bases at J; junction bases unmatched: 9. The CDR3 nucleotides read TGTGCCAGCAGCCTCGCCGGGACAGGGAGTGGCTACACCTTC. Its translation is CASSLAGTGSGYTF. The entire variable domain, with the rest obtained from reference TRBV2 and TRBJ1-2, is as follows: EPEVTQTPSHQVTQMGQEVILRCVPISNHLYFYWYRQILGQKVEFLVSFYNNEISEKSEIFDDQFSVERPDGSNFTLKIRSTKLEDSAMYFCASSLAGTGSGYTFGSGTRLTVV.

The chain carries TRBV11-1 and TRBJ2-7; the match to TRBD1 covers 10 bases. Germline V gene data show CDR1 as SGHAT and CDR2 as FQDESV (reference sequence). The CDR3 runs 14 residues. The trim removed 3 bases at V and 2 bases at J, leaving 1 base unmatched. In DNA form, the CDR3 reads TGTGCCAGCAGCTTCGGGACAGGGGCCTACGAGCAGTACTTC. Translating gives CASSFGTGAYEQYF.

CDR3 sequence (DNA): TGTGCCAGCATTCCCCCAGGGGGCGGGTACAGAGCTTTCTTT. Residues: CASIPPGGGYRAFF. The chain is built from TRBV6-5 and TRBJ1-1; 8 positions agree with TRBD1. The ends lost 7 bases at V and 10 bases at J; junction bases unmatched: 14. From germline, CDR1 is MNHEY and CDR2 SVGAGI. The CDR3 spans 14 residues.

This chain's CDR3 is CASSGTGAYTGELFF. CDR3 DNA sequence: TGTGCCAGCAGTGGGACAGGGGCATACACCGGGGAGCTGTTTTTT. The chain combines TRBV2 with TRBJ2-2, with TRBD1 matching over 9 bases. Germline CDR1 is SNHLY and CDR2 is FYNNEI. The CDR3 sequence is 15 residues long. J gave up 3 bases and V 4 bases, and 3 bases lay outside the gene matches.

V is TRBV23-1 and J is TRBJ2-3; possible D gene TRBD1, 6 bases. TRBV23-1 is an ORF for which the function is uncertain. The CDR3 is 15 amino acids. Deletions cut 3 bases from V and 1 base from J, with 11 bases between. This CDR3 is CASSHWTAGTDTQYF. The DNA of the CDR3 is TGCGCCAGCAGTCACTGGACAGCGGGCACAGATACGCAGTATTTT.

The genes are TRBV27 and TRBJ1-1; D is uncertain. V was pared by 3 bases and J by 0 bases, with 8 bases between. The CDR3 is 14 amino acids. Germline CDR1 is MNHEY and CDR2 is SMNVEV (reference sequence). The CDR3 region is CASSFRHLNTEAFF. In nucleotides, the CDR3 is TGTGCCAGCAGTTTCAGACACCTGAACACTGAAGCTTTCTTT.